This T cell receptor beta chain was sequenced for a study of T cell repertoires in cytomegalovirus infection. Study-wide context: A matching HLA type, together with CMV infection, was signaled by public TCR beta signatures. Points from the study as a whole: CMV-specific TCR beta clonotypes restricted by HLA-C were the ones dominating the ex vivo response. Summed frequency of shared TCR beta families picked out CMV carriers who also had the relevant HLA.

Each CDR3 protein gets one entry after TCRdb re-called the reads with MiXCR. This sample has almost 500,000 distinct CDR3 sequences, with about 11% found just once. V gave up 7 bases and J gave up 4 bases, with 15 bases separating them. The germline CDR1 and CDR2 sequences are MDHEN and SYDVKM. CDR3 length equals 14 residues. This clonotype was seen a handful of times. Its antigen is unidentified. The receptor was isolated from a human donor in good health (CMV status not recorded). Some clones in this sample may be carry-over from other donors' samples. Sequencing used PBMCs. The chain employs TRBV28 and TRBJ2-3; possibly TRBD1 or TRBD2 for D (5 bases each). The CDR3 nucleotides are TGTGCCAGCAAGGCGAGGGGCAGTGCAGATACGCAGTATTTT. It specifies CASKARGSADTQYF.